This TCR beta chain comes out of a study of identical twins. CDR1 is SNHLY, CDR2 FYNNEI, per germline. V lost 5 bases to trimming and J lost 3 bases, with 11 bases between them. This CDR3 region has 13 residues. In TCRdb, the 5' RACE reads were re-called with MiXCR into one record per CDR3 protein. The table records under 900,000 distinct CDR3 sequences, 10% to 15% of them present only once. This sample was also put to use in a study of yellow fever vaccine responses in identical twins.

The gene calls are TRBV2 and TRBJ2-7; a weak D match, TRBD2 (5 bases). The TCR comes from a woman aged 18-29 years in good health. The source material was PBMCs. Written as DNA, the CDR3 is TGTGCCAGCAGTATGGGCGGACTCTACGAGCAGTACTTC. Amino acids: CASSMGGLYEQYF.